These 19 T cell receptor beta chains were sequenced from one sample in a study of CD8 T cells in Susac syndrome. RNA amounts of roughly 0.5 to 1 ug underwent reverse transcription with random hexamers. TCRdb passed the immunoSEQ multiplex PCR reads through MiXCR, listing each CDR3 protein once. The data show fewer than 150,000 distinct CDR3 sequences, under 95% seen once. Input material: CD8+ T cells from PBMCs. All receptors derive from a human donor with multiple sclerosis.

The chain links TRBV5-6 to TRBJ1-1; D call uncertain. The CDR3 has 11 amino acids. Germline CDR1 and CDR2: SGHDT and YYEEEE. Written as DNA, the CDR3 is TGTGCTAGTTGGGCAGGCACTGAAGCTTTCTTT. This translates into CASWAGTEAFF. Filled out from reference TRBV5-6 and TRBJ1-1, the complete variable domain reads DAGVTQSPTHLIKTRGQQVTLRCSPKSGHDTVSWYQQALGQGPQFIFQYYEEEERQRGNFPDRFSGHQFPNYSSELNVNALLLGDSALYLCASWAGTEAFFGQGTRLTVV.

The V gene is TRBV19, the J gene TRBJ2-1; 8 nucleotides align to TRBD2. This CDR3 region has 14 residues. Germline assignment: CDR1 LNHDA and CDR2 SQIVND (reference sequence). V gave up 5 bases and J gave up 4 bases; unmatched junction bases: 4. CDR3 in DNA: TGTGCCAGTAGTGCGGGACTAGGGTACAATGAGCAGTTCTTC. Translation gives CASSAGLGYNEQFF.

The rearrangement joins TRBV7-9 to TRBJ2-2, with a weak D call TRBD2 (5 bases). Germline CDR1 and CDR2: SEHNR and FQNEAQ (reference sequence). The CDR3 is 15 amino acids. V dropped 4 bases and J dropped 7 bases, with 16 bases sitting between them. The CDR3 bases are TGTGCCAGCAGCTCAGACGGAGGCTGGAACGGGGAGCTGTTTTTT. Translating gives CASSSDGGWNGELFF.

The chain joins TRBV19 to TRBJ2-4; D call uncertain. Trimming shortened V by 3 bases and J by 8 bases, and 11 bases separated the two germline ends. Germline V lookup: CDR1 LNHDA, CDR2 SQIVND (reference sequence). CDR3 length: 13 residues. The CDR3 protein is CASSIPGADIQYF. The CDR3 nucleotides read TGTGCCAGTAGTATCCCAGGCGCGGACATTCAGTACTTC.

The CDR3 region is CAWSVGQGVGGEQYF. CDR3 DNA sequence: TGTGCCTGGAGTGTAGGACAGGGAGTCGGGGGCGAGCAGTACTTC. The rearrangement uses TRBV30 and TRBJ2-7; 8 bases are shared with TRBD1. The germline gives CDR1 GTSNPN, CDR2 SVGIG (reference sequence). With 0 bases clipped from V and 6 bases from J, the junction kept 10 bases outside the gene matches. This CDR3 has 15 amino acids.

The chain couples TRBV5-1 to TRBJ2-7, with 11 bases identical to TRBD2. The germline CDR1 and CDR2 sequences are SGHRS and YFSETQ. V lost 4 bases to trimming and J lost 0 bases; unmatched junction nucleotides: 9. CDR3 length: 17 residues. In DNA, the CDR3 is TGCGCCAGCAGCGAAGGACTAGCGGGCCCGAGCTCCTACGAGCAGTACTTC. This gives the protein CASSEGLAGPSSYEQYF.

The V call is TRBV11-2, the J call TRBJ2-7; tentative D call: TRBD1 (5 bases). V lost 4 bases and J 3 bases, leaving 22 bases between the germline ends. The CDR3 runs to 17 residues. Germline V gives CDR1 SGHAT, CDR2 FQNNGV. CDR3 coding DNA: TGTGCCAGCAGCTCCGGGTCCATGGGGCATCCGGTCTACGAGCAGTACTTC. This gives the protein CASSSGSMGHPVYEQYF.

The V gene is TRBV12-3 or TRBV12-4, the J gene TRBJ2-2; D tentatively fits TRBD1 or TRBD2 (5 bases each). The CDR3 runs to 17 residues. V dropped 2 bases and J dropped 5 bases, with 18 bases sitting between them. CDR3 nucleotide sequence: TGTGCCAGCAGTTTAATGCGGACTCTGAAGGGGACCGGGGAGCTGTTTTTT. Translated, it gives CASSLMRTLKGTGELFF.

This rearrangement joins TRBV10-3 to TRBJ1-1; D not resolved. V was trimmed by 3 bases and J by 0 bases, leaving 5 bases between them. The germline gives CDR1 ENHRY, CDR2 SYGVKD. The CDR3 has 13 amino acids. CDR3 protein: CAISDGVNTEAFF. CDR3 nucleotides: TGTGCCATCAGTGATGGGGTGAACACTGAAGCTTTCTTT.

J is TRBJ2-7 and V is TRBV27, with D maybe TRBD1 (6 bases). Germline CDR1 MNHEY, CDR2 SMNVEV (reference sequence). V shed 2 bases and J shed 6 bases, with 8 bases lying between them. The CDR3 runs 12 residues. CDR3 amino acids: CASSLTGLEQYF. CDR3 bases: TGTGCCAGCAGTTTAACAGGGCTCGAGCAGTACTTC.

The genes are TRBV20-1 and TRBJ1-4; D is perhaps TRBD1 (6 bases). Germline lookup yields CDR1 DFQATT and CDR2 SNEGSKA (reference sequence). V was trimmed by 4 bases and J by 3 bases, leaving 15 bases between them. The CDR3 is 15 amino acids. CDR3 in amino acids: CSAKDRGAANEKLFF. The DNA for the CDR3 is TGCAGTGCTAAGGACAGAGGAGCGGCTAATGAAAAACTGTTTTTT.

V and J are TRBV24-1 and TRBJ2-3; D is perhaps TRBD1 (6 bases). The CDR3 totals 17 residues. Germline V gene sequence: CDR1 KGHDR, CDR2 SFDVKD. V was pared by 3 bases and J by 6 bases, with 21 bases between. The CDR3 sequence: CATSDAILVEGVDTQYF. The CDR3 DNA reads as TGTGCCACCAGTGATGCTATACTCGTAGAGGGGGTGGATACGCAGTATTTT.

This chain links TRBV27 with TRBJ2-7; 7 positions agree with TRBD2. V dropped 0 bases and J dropped 2; count of bases not matched to a gene: 1. The germline V gene encodes CDR1 MNHEY and CDR2 SMNVEV (reference sequence). CDR3 length: 14 amino acids. CDR3: CASSLSGGTYEQYF. CDR3 DNA: TGTGCCAGCAGTTTATCGGGAGGGACCTACGAGCAGTACTTC.

This chain joins TRBV28 and TRBJ1-1, with D unresolved. The CDR3 consists of 14 residues. Trimming cost V 6 bases and J 5 bases, with 16 bases left between them. Germline CDR1 is MDHEN and CDR2 is SYDVKM. CDR3 amino acids: CASSPRGLRTEAFF. Written as DNA, the CDR3 is TGTGCCAGCAGCCCTCGGGGTTTGAGGACTGAAGCTTTCTTT.

This chain joins TRBV28 and TRBJ2-7, with D perhaps matching TRBD2 (5 bases). The CDR3 loop spans 15 amino acids. V was shortened by 3 bases and J by 1 base, with 13 bases between the two germline ends. Germline V gene data show CDR1 as MDHEN and CDR2 as SYDVKM. This CDR3 is CASSFYRRGSYEQYF. The CDR3 nucleotides read TGTGCCAGCAGTTTCTATCGACGGGGATCCTACGAGCAGTACTTC.

This clonotype was recorded a few times. The chain is built from TRBV11-2 and TRBJ1-3; a weak D match, TRBD1 (5 bases). This CDR3 contains 16 residues. CDR1 is SGHAT and CDR2 is FQNNGV in the germline V gene. V was clipped by 2 bases and J by 0 bases, with 11 bases between them. The CDR3 nucleotides read TGTGCCAGCAGCTTATTCGGGGGGTTCTCTGGAAACACCATATATTTT. Translation: CASSLFGGFSGNTIYF.

This clonotype was seen only once. J is TRBJ2-4 and V is TRBV7-8; 9 bases are shared with TRBD1. The CDR3 has 17 residues. After removal of 5 bases from V and 9 bases from J, the junction contained 17 bases not matched to a gene. The germline CDR1 and CDR2 sequences are SGHVS and FQNEAQ. The CDR3: CASSRRQGTGTFGIQYF. The CDR3 region has the DNA TGTGCCAGCAGCCGAAGGCAGGGGACAGGGACGTTTGGCATTCAGTACTTC.

The chain employs TRBV7-3 and TRBJ2-5; 9 positions agree with TRBD2. With 4 bases clipped from V and 7 bases from J, the junction kept 7 bases outside the gene matches. Germline CDR1 SGHTA, CDR2 FQGTGA. CDR3 length: 14 amino acids. CDR3 in amino acids: CASSSLAGVGTQYF. The CDR3 DNA follows: TGTGCCAGCAGCTCCTTAGCGGGAGTGGGGACCCAGTACTTC.

This rearrangement joins TRBV9 to TRBJ2-3; 7 nucleotides align to TRBD2. The CDR3 contains 14 residues. CDR1 SGDLS and CDR2 YYNGEE come from the germline V gene. V dropped 3 bases and J dropped 0; count of bases not matched to a gene: 1. Written as DNA, the CDR3 is TGTGCCAGCAGCGCTAGCGGTAGCACAGATACGCAGTATTTT. Its protein is CASSASGSTDTQYF.